This T cell receptor beta chain emerged from a study of shared clonotypes between healthy human individuals. The table came from immunoSEQ multiplex PCR; TCRdb's copy has only in-frame clones and leaves some out. The sample gives a few million clones, over 90% of which show up once; 0.3% to 0.4% is in the top ten. CDR1 is SGHRS, CDR2 YFSETQ, per germline. Trimming pared 0 bases from V and 1 base from J, leaving 8 bases between. The CDR3 is made up of 15 amino acids. This clone was counted a single time. V is TRBV5-1 and J is TRBJ2-1, with no clear D. This sequence originates from a young man in good health. Some clones in this sample may be carry-over from other donors' samples. Sequenced input: naive CD4+ T cells from PBMCs. Subset defined: CD45RA+ positively selected. CDR3 loop: CASSLGSISYNEQFF. CDR3 bases: TGCGCCAGCAGCTTGGGGTCTATTTCCTACAATGAGCAGTTCTTC.